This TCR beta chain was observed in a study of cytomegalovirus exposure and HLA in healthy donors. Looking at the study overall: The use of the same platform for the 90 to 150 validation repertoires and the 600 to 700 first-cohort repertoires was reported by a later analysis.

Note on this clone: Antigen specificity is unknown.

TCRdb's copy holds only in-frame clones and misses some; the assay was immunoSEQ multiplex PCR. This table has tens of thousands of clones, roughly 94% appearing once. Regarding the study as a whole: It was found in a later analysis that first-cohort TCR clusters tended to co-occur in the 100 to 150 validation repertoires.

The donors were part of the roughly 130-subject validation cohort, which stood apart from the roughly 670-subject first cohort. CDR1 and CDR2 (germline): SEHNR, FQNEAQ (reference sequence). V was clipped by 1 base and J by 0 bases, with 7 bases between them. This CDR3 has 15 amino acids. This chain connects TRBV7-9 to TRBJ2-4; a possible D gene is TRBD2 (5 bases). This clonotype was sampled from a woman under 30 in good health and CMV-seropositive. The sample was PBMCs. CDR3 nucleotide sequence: TGTGCCAGCAGCTTAGACGGGATAGCCAAAAACATTCAGTACTTC. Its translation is CASSLDGIAKNIQYF.